A single sample is the source of the 19 T cell receptor beta chains below, sequenced in a study of metastatic and nonmetastatic thyroid tumors. From the PCR reads, TCRdb re-called clones with MiXCR. Found here are around 28,000 clones, 15% to 20% of them singletons; the top ten hold approximately 4.8%. Thyroid surgery took place with no prior treatment in any patient. The sample taken for sequencing was blood. The receptors shown here come from a female donor with papillary thyroid cancer or a benign thyroid nodule (not recorded which). Some clones in this sample may be carry-over from other donors' samples.

This clone was recorded many times. The chain employs TRBV12-3 or TRBV12-4 and TRBJ2-4, with D unresolved. The V end was cut by 3 bases, the J end by 0 bases, with 9 bases between. The CDR3 consists of 15 residues. The CDR3, as DNA: TGTGCCAGCAGTTTTTCGGCGTTAGCCAAAAACATTCAGTACTTC. Amino acid sequence: CASSFSALAKNIQYF.

Only a few counts were recorded for this clone. The chain recombines TRBV6-2 or TRBV6-3 with TRBJ2-3; no reliable D call. V was pared by 2 bases and J by 2 bases, with 2 bases between. This CDR3 has 12 amino acids. The germline V gene encodes CDR1 MNHEY and CDR2 SVGEGT. The CDR3 DNA is TGTGCCAGCAGTTACCACACAGATACGCAGTATTTT. It translates to CASSYHTDTQYF.

This clone was counted many times. The rearrangement joins TRBV28 to TRBJ1-1; D is undetermined. Germline V gene sequence: CDR1 MDHEN, CDR2 SYDVKM. The CDR3 length is 15 residues. V lost 5 bases to trimming and J lost 2 bases, with 15 bases between them. CDR3 in DNA: TGTGCCAGCAGTCTGGGATCCCGACGAAACACTGAAGCTTTCTTT. It translates to CASSLGSRRNTEAFF.

This clone was seen at least ten times. The V call is TRBV5-1, the J call TRBJ1-6; unclear D gene. Germline-derived CDR1 and CDR2 are SGHRS and YFSETQ. V shed 2 bases and J shed 4 bases, with 10 bases lying between them. The CDR3 runs to 15 residues. The CDR3 is CASSFTEAYNSPLHF. The CDR3 nucleotides read TGCGCCAGCAGCTTTACAGAGGCTTATAATTCACCCCTCCACTTT.

For this clone: Sequence at one end of the junction differs from germline and may be a read error. The chain has TRBV30 and TRBJ2-7, with TRBD1 identical over 8 bases. Germline CDR1 is GTSNPN and CDR2 is SVGIG (reference sequence). The CDR3 sequence is 13 residues long. The CDR3 spells CAWRVRGQGERYF. The CDR3 DNA sequence: TGTGCCTGGAGAGTCAGGGGGCAGGGTGAGCGGTACTTC.

This chain joins TRBV5-1 and TRBJ2-1; 10 nucleotides align to TRBD1. With 0 bases clipped from V and 7 bases from J, the junction kept 4 bases outside the gene matches. The CDR3 sequence is 15 residues long. Germline CDR1 is SGHRS and CDR2 is YFSETQ. CDR3 in DNA: TGCGCCAGCAGCTTGGGGGGGACAGGGGCGAATGAGCAGTTCTTC. Protein: CASSLGGTGANEQFF. Full variable domain (missing parts from reference TRBV5-1 and TRBJ2-1): KAGVTQTPRYLIKTRGQQVTLSCSPISGHRSVSWYQQTPGQGLQFLFEYFSETQRNKGNFPGRFSGRQFSNSRSEMNVSTLELGDSALYLCASSLGGTGANEQFFGPGTRLTVL.

This clone showed up many times. The V and J genes are TRBV20-1 and TRBJ2-3; D uncertain. V was cut by 6 bases and J by 0 bases, with 7 bases left in between. This CDR3 has 12 amino acids. Germline V gene data show CDR1 as DFQATT and CDR2 as SNEGSKA (reference sequence). The CDR3 nucleotides are TGCAGTGCCCTCCCCAGCACAGATACGCAGTATTTT. Encoded protein: CSALPSTDTQYF.

The chain uses TRBV7-8 and TRBJ2-2; 7 bases line up with TRBD1. Germline V gives CDR1 SGHVS, CDR2 FQNEAQ. V shed 1 base and J 4 bases; nucleotides not matched to a gene: 3. The CDR3 is made up of 15 amino acids. In DNA form, the CDR3 reads TGTGCCAGCAGCTTAGTCAAGGGGGCCACCGGGGAGCTGTTTTTT. Its translation is CASSLVKGATGELFF.

This clone was seen more than once but under ten times. This chain joins TRBV24-1 and TRBJ2-7; 7 nucleotides match TRBD2. Germline V gene data show CDR1 as KGHDR and CDR2 as SFDVKD. Unmatched junction bases numbered 2, after V lost 0 bases and J lost 1 base. The CDR3 is 15 amino acids. The CDR3 bases are TGTGCCACCAGTGATTTGGTCGGGGGGTCCTACGAGCAGTACTTC. This sequence encodes CATSDLVGGSYEQYF.

With respect to this clone: One end of the junction fails to match germline, which may point to a read error. V is TRBV2 and J is TRBJ1-5; possibly TRBD1 for D (5 bases). The CDR3 sequence is 15 residues long. Germline V gene data show CDR1 as SNHLY and CDR2 as FYNNEI. CDR3 sequence: CASSSPGPWSQPQHF. The CDR3, as DNA: TGTGCCAGCAGCAGCCCGGGACCGTGGAGCCAGCCCCAGCACTTT.

This clone was observed at least ten times. The rearrangement uses TRBV7-8 and TRBJ1-5, with 8 bases that match TRBD1. Germline CDR1 reads SGHVS; CDR2 reads FQNEAQ. V lost 6 bases and J lost 1; bases outside the gene matches: 8. CDR3 length equals 16 residues. CDR3 loop: CASSPTRGLSNQPQHF. CDR3 DNA sequence: TGTGCCAGCAGTCCAACCAGGGGGCTCAGCAATCAGCCCCAGCATTTT.

This clone showed up many times. This chain joins TRBV24-1 and TRBJ2-5; D is undetermined. This CDR3 is built from 12 residues. CDR1 and CDR2 from the germline V gene are KGHDR and SFDVKD. V lost 5 bases, J lost 4 bases, and 7 bases lay in between. Here the CDR3 reads CATSGSPETQYF. The CDR3 nucleotides are TGTGCCACCAGTGGCTCTCCAGAGACCCAGTACTTC.

In its sample, this clone was seen many times. The chain carries TRBV20-1 and TRBJ1-1; no firm D call. V lost 1 base and J lost 2, with 8 bases in between. The CDR3 extends over 13 amino acids. Germline V gives CDR1 DFQATT, CDR2 SNEGSKA (reference sequence). The CDR3 region has the DNA TGCAGTGCTAGAGGACCCATTAACACTGAAGCTTTCTTT. Its protein product is CSARGPINTEAFF.

This clone was seen more than once but under ten times. The V call is TRBV6-1, the J call TRBJ2-1; 7 nucleotides line up with TRBD1. Germline lookup yields CDR1 MNHNS and CDR2 SASEGT. There are 15 residues in the CDR3. V trimming: 5 bases; J trimming: 6 bases; junction bases outside the gene matches: 10. CDR3 nucleotides: TGTGCCAGCAGTAAGGGGGCAGGGTCGGTCAATGAGCAGTTCTTC. Translating it yields CASSKGAGSVNEQFF.

This clone was seen at least ten times. The chain is built from TRBV28 and TRBJ2-3; D might be TRBD2 (7 bases). The CDR3 is 15 amino acids. V lost 3 bases and J 4 bases, leaving 14 bases between the germline ends. Germline CDR1 is MDHEN and CDR2 is SYDVKM. The CDR3 sequence: CASSFQRGAADTQYF. The CDR3 DNA is TGTGCCAGCAGTTTCCAACGGGGGGCTGCAGATACGCAGTATTTT. Full variable domain (rest looked up from reference TRBV28 and TRBJ2-3): DVKVTQSSRYLVKRTGEKVFLECVQDMDHENMFWYRQDPGLGLRLIYFSYDVKMKEKGDIPEGYSVSREKKERFSLILESASTNQTSMYLCASSFQRGAADTQYFGPGTRLTVL.

The CDR3: CASSYASGEGRLGYTF. CDR3 DNA sequence: TGTGCCAGCAGTTACGCCTCGGGTGAGGGCCGGTTAGGCTACACCTTC. This chain uses TRBV6-5 with TRBJ1-2; D unresolved. CDR1 is MNHEY and CDR2 is SVGAGI in the germline V gene. Trimming took 2 bases from V and 8 from J, leaving 21 bases between them. The CDR3 has 16 residues.

This clone was recorded at least ten times. The chain has TRBV6-5 and TRBJ2-1; no clear D gene. CDR3 length: 15 residues. Between the trimmed V and J ends, which lost 0 bases and 5 bases, there was a span of 11 bases. The V gene's germline CDR1 is MNHEY and CDR2 SVGAGI. CDR3 region: CASSYSRTWDNEQFF. CDR3 in DNA: TGTGCCAGCAGTTACTCACGAACATGGGACAATGAGCAGTTCTTC.

This clone was recorded at least ten times. V is TRBV20-1 and J is TRBJ2-7, with 8 positions matching TRBD2. Germline V gene data show CDR1 as DFQATT and CDR2 as SNEGSKA (reference sequence). Germline trimming cut 6 bases from V and 6 bases from J; bases unmatched to any gene: 10. This CDR3 has 13 amino acids. The CDR3 region is CSALPGGRIEQYF. The CDR3 bases are TGCAGTGCCCTCCCGGGCGGGAGGATCGAGCAGTACTTC.

The rearrangement joins TRBV9 to TRBJ2-1, with TRBD1 matching over 8 bases. CDR1 and CDR2 (germline): SGDLS, YYNGEE. This CDR3 has 19 amino acids. Trimming removed 0 bases from V and 4 bases from J; junction bases left unmatched: 15. The CDR3 coding sequence is TGTGCCAGCAGCGTAGTTCCCGGATCCGGGACAGGTACTTACAATGAGCAGTTCTTC. Its protein is CASSVVPGSGTGTYNEQFF.